This T cell receptor beta chain was sequenced for a study of blood T cell repertoires in COVID-19. About the research overall: Acute and convalescent COVID-19 samples came from the United States, Italy and Spain. Nucleic acid was either cDNA or gDNA, and it came from T cells, B-cell-depleted T cells, or PBMCs.

Per the original methods: Amplification of reference gene primers provided the estimated nucleated cell counts. TCRdb keeps only in-frame clones here, not all; method: immunoSEQ multiplex PCR. The DNA was the basis for D and trimming; V, J and clone size are from that table. The repertoire holds approximately 110,000 clones, with about three quarters as singletons. Unmatched junction bases numbered 2, after V lost 0 bases and J lost 1 base. The CDR3 covers 17 residues. Germline loops: CDR1 SGHNT, CDR2 YYREEE (reference sequence). Sequencing used peripheral blood. The J gene is TRBJ1-3, the V gene TRBV5-4; 12 nucleotides agree with TRBD1. This receptor was identified in a woman aged 70-85 years with acute or convalescent COVID-19. CDR3 coding DNA: TGTGCCAGCAGCTTGGGGGGACAGGGGGCATCTGGAAACACCATATATTTT. It encodes CASSLGGQGASGNTIYF.